The next 32 T cell receptor beta chains were all read from a single sample in a study of blood T cell repertoires in COVID-19. Sequencing was performed with immunoSEQ multiplex PCR; in TCRdb, only in-frame clones are kept and a portion is missing. The data contain 65,000 to 75,000 clones, around 85% of them seen just once; the ten biggest clones take up almost 4.5%. Sequencing was done on a sample of peripheral blood. These receptor sequences come from a man between 45 and 60 years old with active COVID-19.

The chain uses TRBV9 and TRBJ2-2, with 9 bases that match TRBD1. Unmatched junction bases numbered 7, after V lost 3 bases and J lost 4 bases. This CDR3 is 16 amino acids long. Germline V CDR1 and CDR2: SGDLS, YYNGEE. The CDR3 DNA is TGTGCCAGCAGCGCCTGGGGGACAGGGATCACCGGGGAGCTGTTTTTT. It codes for CASSAWGTGITGELFF.

The rearrangement joins TRBV7-2 to TRBJ1-1, with 8 bases aligning to TRBD1. The CDR3 has 18 residues. With 8 bases clipped from V and 4 bases from J, the junction kept 21 bases outside the gene matches. CDR1 and CDR2 (germline): SGHTA, FQGNSA. The CDR3 protein is CASQPGGTGRALSTEAFF. CDR3 coding DNA: TGTGCCAGCCAACCCGGGGGGACAGGCCGGGCCCTATCCACTGAAGCTTTCTTT. Using reference TRBV7-2 and TRBJ1-1 for the parts outside the CDR3, the full variable domain is GAGVSQSPSNKVTEKGKDVELRCDPISGHTALYWYRQSLGQGLEFLIYFQGNSAPDKSGLPSDRFSAERTGGSVSTLTIQRTQQEDSAVYLCASQPGGTGRALSTEAFFGQGTRLTVV.

The chain is built from TRBV27 and TRBJ1-2; D might be TRBD1 (5 bases). CDR3 length: 15 amino acids. In germline, CDR1 is MNHEY, CDR2 SMNVEV (reference sequence). Trimming removed 5 bases from V and 7 bases from J, with 20 bases in between. CDR3 sequence (DNA): TGTGCCAGCAGTATGGGGGGACGGCATCATAGTGGCTACACCTTC. Its translation: CASSMGGRHHSGYTF.

The rearrangement links TRBV5-1 to TRBJ2-5; TRBD2 aligns across 7 bases. The CDR3 loop spans 16 amino acids. Per the germline V gene, CDR1 is SGHRS and CDR2 is YFSETQ. V trimming: 1 base; J trimming: 1 base; junction bases outside the gene matches: 7. CDR3 residues: CASSLPFGGTQETQYF. The CDR3 nucleotides read TGCGCCAGCAGCTTGCCGTTCGGGGGGACCCAAGAGACCCAGTACTTC.

Judged by abundance, this clone is medium-sized. This chain links TRBV7-8 with TRBJ1-3; D call uncertain. Germline CDR1 reads SGHVS; CDR2 reads FQNEAQ. The V and J ends lost 4 bases and 2 bases respectively, with 12 bases between them. This CDR3 is built from 15 residues. The CDR3 sequence: CASSSGGSPGNTIYF. Here the CDR3 DNA reads TGTGCCAGCAGCTCGGGCGGGTCCCCTGGAAACACCATATATTTT.

This sequence joins TRBV24-1 and TRBJ2-1; 11 nucleotides line up with TRBD2. Germline assignment: CDR1 KGHDR and CDR2 SFDVKD. The trim removed 2 bases at V and 3 bases at J, leaving 5 bases unmatched. The CDR3 runs 17 residues. The CDR3 loop reads CATSDSRSGGVYNEQFF. The CDR3 DNA reads as TGTGCCACCAGTGATTCCCGTAGCGGGGGGGTCTACAATGAGCAGTTCTTC.

The CDR3 here is CASSRGGINTEAFF. The CDR3 DNA reads as TGTGCCAGCAGCCGCGGGGGGATAAACACTGAAGCTTTCTTT. The chain is built from TRBV7-3 and TRBJ1-1; D may be TRBD1 (5 bases). Germline CDR1 is SGHTA and CDR2 is FQGTGA. The V end was cut by 5 bases, the J end by 2 bases, with 12 bases between. This CDR3 comprises 14 residues.

The chain couples TRBV7-9 to TRBJ2-7; a weak D match, TRBD2 (6 bases). V lost 4 bases and J 2 bases, leaving 12 bases between the germline ends. The CDR3 has 14 amino acids. Germline-derived CDR1 and CDR2 are SEHNR and FQNEAQ (reference sequence). The CDR3 is CASSSGLPPYEQYF. The DNA for the CDR3 is TGTGCCAGCAGCTCGGGACTTCCCCCCTACGAGCAGTACTTC.

This rearrangement joins TRBV24-1 to TRBJ2-2; D may be TRBD1 (6 bases). Germline V CDR1 and CDR2: KGHDR, SFDVKD. V lost 0 bases and J 6 bases, leaving 10 bases between the germline ends. The CDR3 extends over 15 amino acids. The CDR3 protein is CATSDLQGPPGELFF. The CDR3 nucleotides are TGTGCCACCAGTGATTTGCAGGGGCCCCCCGGGGAGCTGTTTTTT.

The chain employs TRBV4-3 and TRBJ1-6; 10 positions agree with TRBD1. Losses at the gene ends were 4 bases for V and 7 bases for J; bases not matched to a gene: 4. Looked up from germline, CDR1 is LGHNA and CDR2 is YSLEER. This CDR3 has 15 amino acids. The CDR3 bases are TGCGCCAGCAGCCCCCGACAGGGGGCCAATTCACCCCTCCACTTT. Protein: CASSPRQGANSPLHF.

V usage is TRBV11-2 and J usage is TRBJ2-5; a weak D match, TRBD2 (5 bases). V was shortened by 3 bases and J by 4 bases, with 15 bases between the two germline ends. Germline V gene data show CDR1 as SGHAT and CDR2 as FQNNGV. The length of the CDR3 is 15 residues. CDR3: CASSFSGSAGETQYF. In DNA, the CDR3 is TGTGCCAGCAGCTTTTCCGGAAGCGCGGGAGAGACCCAGTACTTC.

This clone turned up a few times. Other DNA variants within this sample encode the same CDR3. J is TRBJ2-7 and V is TRBV29-1, with TRBD1 identical over 11 bases. The CDR3 length is 13 residues. The germline gives CDR1 SQVTM, CDR2 ANQGSEA. The CDR3, as DNA: TGCAGTATTTCGGGACAGGGGGACTACGAGCAGTACTTC. Translated: CSISGQGDYEQYF.

This sequence joins TRBV5-1 and TRBJ2-7; perhaps TRBD2 as D (5 bases). CDR1 is SGHRS, CDR2 YFSETQ, per germline. There are 13 residues in the CDR3. V lost 4 bases to trimming and J lost 6 bases, with 14 bases between them. CDR3 DNA sequence: TGCGCCAGCAGCGGTGGACCTCGGGGCGAGCAGTACTTC. It yields the protein CASSGGPRGEQYF.

V and J are TRBV9 and TRBJ1-1; 10 nucleotides match TRBD1. CDR3 length: 16 residues. Germline V lookup: CDR1 SGDLS, CDR2 YYNGEE. The junction had 9 bases not matched to a gene; V was cut back by 3 bases and J by 4 bases. The CDR3 loop is CASSAAATGGGTEAFF. The DNA for the CDR3 is TGTGCCAGCAGCGCAGCCGCGACAGGGGGCGGCACTGAAGCTTTCTTT. The entire variable domain, with the rest obtained from reference TRBV9 and TRBJ1-1, is as follows: DSGVTQTPKHLITATGQRVTLRCSPRSGDLSVYWYQQSLDQGLQFLIQYYNGEERAKGNILERFSAQQFPDLHSELNLSSLELGDSALYFCASSAAATGGGTEAFFGQGTRLTVV.

The chain recombines TRBV7-8 with TRBJ1-3, with 11 positions matching TRBD1. The CDR3 is 16 residues long. The germline V gene has CDR1 SGHVS and CDR2 FQNEAQ. V trimming: 1 base; J trimming: 6 bases; junction bases outside the gene matches: 5. As DNA, the CDR3 is TGTGCCAGCAGCTTAGGGGGGACAGGGGGACTAAACACCATATATTTT. Translating it yields CASSLGGTGGLNTIYF.

This clone came up once. CDR3 sequence: CASSSDRGREAFF. The CDR3 DNA reads TGTGCCAGCAGCTCAGATAGGGGGCGGGAAGCTTTCTTT. The chain uses TRBV7-2 and TRBJ1-1; 7 bases map to TRBD1. V was pared by 4 bases and J by 8 bases, with 7 bases of the junction left unmatched. CDR3 length: 13 amino acids. Looked up from germline, CDR1 is SGHTA and CDR2 is FQGNSA.

The chain uses TRBV28 and TRBJ2-2, with D possibly matching TRBD1 (7 bases). Per germline, CDR1 MDHEN and CDR2 SYDVKM. This CDR3 has 16 residues. Trimming cost V 6 bases and J 5 bases, with 19 bases left between them. CDR3: CASSLAGQLQTGELFF. For the CDR3, the DNA is TGTGCCAGCAGCCTCGCGGGACAGCTTCAGACCGGGGAGCTGTTTTTT.

The chain recombines TRBV9 with TRBJ2-3; 11 positions match TRBD1. Germline CDR1 and CDR2: SGDLS and YYNGEE. This CDR3 comprises 14 residues. V was pared by 3 bases and J by 5 bases, with 2 bases of the junction left unmatched. The CDR3 spells CASSAGQGGDTQYF. CDR3 coding DNA: TGTGCCAGCAGCGCGGGACAGGGGGGAGATACGCAGTATTTT. Using reference TRBV9 and TRBJ2-3 for the parts outside the CDR3, the full variable domain is DSGVTQTPKHLITATGQRVTLRCSPRSGDLSVYWYQQSLDQGLQFLIQYYNGEERAKGNILERFSAQQFPDLHSELNLSSLELGDSALYFCASSAGQGGDTQYFGPGTRLTVL.

The V call is TRBV19, the J call TRBJ1-1; no clear D gene. Germline V lookup: CDR1 LNHDA, CDR2 SQIVND (reference sequence). The CDR3 contains 13 residues. V was cut by 5 bases and J by 0 bases, with 7 bases left in between. This CDR3 reads CASSPFMNTEAFF. The CDR3 nucleotides read TGTGCCAGTAGTCCATTCATGAACACTGAAGCTTTCTTT.

This chain links TRBV2 with TRBJ1-1, with 7 bases that match TRBD1. This CDR3 comprises 15 residues. Losses at the gene ends were 1 base for V and 6 bases for J; bases not matched to a gene: 8. Germline V lookup: CDR1 SNHLY, CDR2 FYNNEI. CDR3 DNA: TGTGCCAGCAGTGAAGGACCTCAGGGGGAGGCTGAAGCTTTCTTT. Translated: CASSEGPQGEAEAFF.

The rearrangement uses TRBV19 and TRBJ1-2; D gene ambiguous. The CDR3 is 15 amino acids. Germline CDR1 is LNHDA and CDR2 is SQIVND (reference sequence). V was clipped by 5 bases and J by 5 bases, with 18 bases between them. Here the CDR3 DNA reads TGTGCCAGTAGTGATGAGAGACACCAACAATATGGCTACACCTTC. It is translated as CASSDERHQQYGYTF.

This clone was seen only once. This chain connects TRBV6-5 to TRBJ2-2, with a weak D call TRBD1 (6 bases). Germline loops: CDR1 MNHEY, CDR2 SVGAGI. Deletions cut 6 bases from V and 0 bases from J, with 11 bases between. The CDR3 totals 15 residues. The CDR3 DNA reads TGTGCCAGCAGGACAGGCCGCACGAACACCGGGGAGCTGTTTTTT. Its translation: CASRTGRTNTGELFF.

This chain connects TRBV6-6 to TRBJ1-5; a weak D match, TRBD1 (5 bases). V lost 8 bases to trimming and J lost 2 bases, with 16 bases between them. Germline lookup yields CDR1 MNHNY and CDR2 SVGAGI (reference sequence). The CDR3 length is 15 residues. DNA of the CDR3: TGTGCCAGCGAAGCAGGGATCCACGGCAATCAGCCCCAGCATTTT. It encodes CASEAGIHGNQPQHF.

The chain joins TRBV19 to TRBJ2-7; D uncertain. The CDR3 is 14 residues long. The germline gives CDR1 LNHDA, CDR2 SQIVND (reference sequence). The ends were cut back, 3 bases at V and 3 bases at J, with 12 bases in the middle. The CDR3 region has the DNA TGTGCCAGTAGTATCCGCCTGGAGAGCTACGAGCAGTACTTC. Its translation is CASSIRLESYEQYF.

The V gene is TRBV18, the J gene TRBJ2-2, with D possibly matching TRBD1 (5 bases). Germline-derived CDR1 and CDR2 are KGHSH and LQKENI. Trimming removed 2 bases from V and 5 bases from J, with 12 bases in between. The CDR3 totals 15 residues. Here the CDR3 reads CASSPAGAWTGELFF. DNA of the CDR3: TGTGCCAGCTCACCAGCTGGGGCGTGGACCGGGGAGCTGTTTTTT. Together with reference TRBV18 and TRBJ2-2, the CDR3 gives the full variable domain: NAGVMQNPRHLVRRRGQEARLRCSPMKGHSHVYWYRQLPEEGLKFMVYLQKENIIDESGMPKERFSAEFPKEGPSILRIQQVVRGDSAAYFCASSPAGAWTGELFFGEGSRLTVL.

The sample holds a few counts of this clone. This chain links TRBV18 with TRBJ2-7; 10 nucleotides line up with TRBD2. J was trimmed by 0 bases and V by 3 bases; bases with no gene match: 2. Germline CDR1 reads KGHSH; CDR2 reads LQKENI. The CDR3 has 15 amino acids. For the CDR3, the DNA is TGTGCCAGCTCACCCGGGACTAGCGACTCCTACGAGCAGTACTTC. It translates to CASSPGTSDSYEQYF.

V and J are TRBV27 and TRBJ2-6, with 8 bases that match TRBD1. Germline CDR1 and CDR2: MNHEY and SMNVEV (reference sequence). V was clipped by 10 bases and J by 4 bases; unmatched bases: 15. The CDR3 runs to 17 residues. As DNA, the CDR3 is TGTGCCAACCTTGGGACAGGCCTTGGAGGAGGGGCCAACGTCCTGACTTTC. Translated, it gives CANLGTGLGGGANVLTF.

The chain has TRBV29-1 and TRBJ2-2; 9 positions match TRBD1. There are 13 residues in the CDR3. CDR1 SQVTM and CDR2 ANQGSEA come from the germline V gene. The V gene end was trimmed by 6 bases and the J gene end by 5 bases; junction bases not matched to a gene: 4. CDR3 bases: TGCAGCGTGGAGGGGACAGGGACCGGGGAGCTGTTTTTT. Translated, it gives CSVEGTGTGELFF.

The rearrangement joins TRBV6-2 or TRBV6-3 to TRBJ1-5, with D tentatively TRBD1 (5 bases). Germline CDR1 and CDR2: MNHEY and SVGEGT. The CDR3 sequence is 15 residues long. The V end was cut by 6 bases, the J end by 6 bases, with 18 bases between. The CDR3, as DNA: TGTGCCAGCAGCCCGTGGAGGGAGGGGAGTCAGCCCCAGCATTTT. It codes for CASSPWREGSQPQHF.

In this sample, this clone turned up a few times. This chain links TRBV7-9 with TRBJ2-7; 7 nucleotides agree with TRBD2. This CDR3 is 14 amino acids long. Trimming removed 0 bases from V and 7 bases from J; junction bases left unmatched: 6. Germline lookup yields CDR1 SEHNR and CDR2 FQNEAQ (reference sequence). CDR3 protein: CASSLAGGRAEQYF. The CDR3, as DNA: TGTGCCAGCAGCTTAGCGGGAGGGAGGGCTGAGCAGTACTTC.

The V gene is TRBV9, the J gene TRBJ2-7, with 8 bases fitting TRBD1. Per germline, CDR1 SGDLS and CDR2 YYNGEE. The CDR3 has 13 amino acids. V dropped 5 bases and J dropped 7; count of bases not matched to a gene: 8. CDR3 region: CASSLQGVGEQYF. CDR3 DNA sequence: TGTGCCAGCAGTCTACAGGGGGTTGGGGAGCAGTACTTC.

The CDR3 coding sequence is TGTGCCAGCAGCTTTACCGGGGTGCGGGAAGAGACCCAGTACTTC. Translating it yields CASSFTGVREETQYF. The V and J genes are TRBV7-2 and TRBJ2-5, with D perhaps TRBD2 (5 bases). The CDR3 is made up of 15 amino acids. CDR1 and CDR2 from the germline V gene are SGHTA and FQGNSA. V was clipped by 3 bases and J by 3 bases, with 14 bases between them.